This T cell receptor (beta chain) is from a study of T cell repertoires in cytomegalovirus infection. Turning to this clonotype: Its cognate antigen is unknown.

With 3 bases removed from V and 2 bases from J, the gap between germline ends came to 17 bases. This CDR3 contains 17 residues. MiXCR, run by TCRdb on the reads, gives a single entry per CDR3 protein. The sample lists about 920,000 distinct CDR3 sequences, under 40% occurring once. The sample was cultured CD8+ T cells from PBMCs, taken from culture after CMV antigen stimulation. This TCR came from a human donor in good health (CMV status not recorded). Some clones in this sample may be carry-over from other donors' samples. The gene calls are TRBV12-3 or TRBV12-4 and TRBJ2-1; D could derive from TRBD1 or TRBD2 (5 bases each). Here the CDR3 DNA reads TGTGCCAGCAGTTTTAATTTAGAGAGGGGACCCTACAATGAGCAGTTCTTC. It translates to CASSFNLERGPYNEQFF.